One sample yielded the 8 T cell receptor beta chains listed below, sequenced in a study of CXCR3-negative and CXCR3-positive naive CD8 T cells. Researchers prepared the TRB cDNA libraries using 5' RACE with UMI labels. TCRdb reprocessed the 5' RACE reads and reports one entry per CDR3 protein, with no DNA. The table gives under 85,000 distinct CDR3 sequences; the top ten clones make up 1.5% to 2% of it. The specimen was naive CXCR3- CD8+ T cells from blood. Described subset: CD45RO-CCR7+CD27+CD95- naive CD8+ T cells lacking CXCR3 (TNR3-). The receptors stem from a human donor in good health. Some clones in this sample may be carry-over from other donors' samples.

The chain combines TRBV28 with TRBJ2-5; TCRdb names TRBD2, which stays unverified in the absence of DNA. CDR1 MDHEN and CDR2 SYDVKM come from the germline V gene. The CDR3 contains 16 residues. The CDR3 is CASSFGRGSYQETQYF. The whole variable domain, filled in from reference TRBV28 and TRBJ2-5, reads DVKVTQSSRYLVKRTGEKVFLECVQDMDHENMFWYRQDPGLGLRLIYFSYDVKMKEKGDIPEGYSVSREKKERFSLILESASTNQTSMYLCASSFGRGSYQETQYFGPGTRLLVL.

The chain carries TRBV7-9 and TRBJ1-1. The CDR3 contains 16 residues. In germline, CDR1 is SEHNR, CDR2 FQNEAQ (reference sequence). CDR3 region: CASSPPWVVLGTEAFF.

The V call is TRBV28, the J call TRBJ2-5; with no DNA, the TCRdb D assignment of TRBD1 cannot be verified. This CDR3 has 13 residues. Germline CDR1 MDHEN, CDR2 SYDVKM. The CDR3 loop reads CASRPGAQETQYF.

V usage is TRBV29-1 and J usage is TRBJ2-2; TCRdb gives TRBD1 as the D gene, but with no DNA this cannot be confirmed. The CDR3 length is 15 residues. Germline V gene sequence: CDR1 SQVTM, CDR2 ANQGSEA. Here the CDR3 reads CSVLWNDRAIGELFF.

The rearrangement uses TRBV7-3 and TRBJ2-3; TCRdb proposes TRBD1, but this gene call is untestable without DNA. The CDR3 extends over 15 amino acids. CDR1 is SGHTA and CDR2 is FQGTGA in the germline V gene. The CDR3 here is CASSRGGPSTDTQYF.

This chain uses TRBV20-1 with TRBJ2-7; without DNA, the TCRdb call of TRBD1 cannot be checked. The CDR3 is made up of 13 amino acids. Germline CDR1 reads DFQATT; CDR2 reads SNEGSKA (reference sequence). This CDR3 is CSASGGPSYEQYF.

The rearrangement uses TRBV7-2 and TRBJ2-3; the TCRdb call, TRBD1, lacks DNA for checking. The CDR3 loop spans 17 amino acids. CDR1 and CDR2 (germline): SGHTA, FQGNSA. This chain's CDR3 is CASSSPWAGTEPDTQYF.

CDR3 sequence reads: CASSSTGTSDDTQYF. V gene TRBV13 combines with J gene TRBJ2-3; without DNA, the TCRdb call of TRBD1 cannot be checked. Germline V gene sequence: CDR1 PRHDT, CDR2 FYEKMQ (reference sequence). The CDR3 length is 15 residues.